This section outlines one T cell receptor (beta chain) sequence together with its context. Its specificity is unknown. The data originate from a study of molecular identifiers for immune sequencing clone quantification. Study conclusions and caveats: Jurkat TCR RNA spiked in from one cell could reportedly be detected among 1.1 million or so naive cells.

From about 20,000 to 1,000,000 sorted cells, naive CD8 libraries were generated with 10%, 30% or 50% RNA. CD8+CD4-CCR7+CD45RA+ sorting gave the naive CD8 T cells. With listed TCR primers and previously described methods, bulk TCR libraries were prepared. MiXCR, applied by TCRdb to the PCR reads, yields one record per CDR3 protein. This table has hundreds of thousands of distinct CDR3 sequences, about 25% appearing once. The source is a human donor in good health. Some libraries in this study had Jurkat cell RNA spiked in. Sample: naive CD8+ T cells from blood, with Jurkat cell RNA spiked in. Subset: FACS-sorted CD8+CD4-CCR7+CD45RA+ naive T cells.

DNA for the CDR3: TGTGCCAGCAGTTTATGGCCAGGAAGCGGGAGGGCTGACGAGCAGTACTTC. Translation gives CASSLWPGSGRADEQYF. J is TRBJ2-7 and V is TRBV27; 10 bases map to TRBD2. The germline gives CDR1 MNHEY, CDR2 SMNVEV (reference sequence). The CDR3 is made up of 17 amino acids. Trimming removed 1 base from V and 5 bases from J; junction bases left unmatched: 11.